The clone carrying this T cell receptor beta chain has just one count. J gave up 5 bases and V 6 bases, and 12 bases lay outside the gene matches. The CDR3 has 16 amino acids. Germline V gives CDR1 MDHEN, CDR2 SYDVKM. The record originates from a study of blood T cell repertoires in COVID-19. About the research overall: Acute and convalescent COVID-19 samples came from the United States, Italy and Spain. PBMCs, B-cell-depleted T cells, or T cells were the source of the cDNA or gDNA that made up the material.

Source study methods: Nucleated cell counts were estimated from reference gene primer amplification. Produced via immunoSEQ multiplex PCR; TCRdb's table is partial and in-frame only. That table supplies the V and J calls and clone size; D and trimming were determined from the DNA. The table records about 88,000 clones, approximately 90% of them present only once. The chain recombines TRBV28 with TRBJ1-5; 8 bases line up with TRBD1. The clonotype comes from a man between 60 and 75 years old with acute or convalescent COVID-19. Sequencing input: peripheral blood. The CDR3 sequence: CASSPMDREADQPQHF. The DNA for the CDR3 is TGTGCCAGCAGCCCAATGGACAGGGAGGCGGATCAGCCCCAGCATTTT.